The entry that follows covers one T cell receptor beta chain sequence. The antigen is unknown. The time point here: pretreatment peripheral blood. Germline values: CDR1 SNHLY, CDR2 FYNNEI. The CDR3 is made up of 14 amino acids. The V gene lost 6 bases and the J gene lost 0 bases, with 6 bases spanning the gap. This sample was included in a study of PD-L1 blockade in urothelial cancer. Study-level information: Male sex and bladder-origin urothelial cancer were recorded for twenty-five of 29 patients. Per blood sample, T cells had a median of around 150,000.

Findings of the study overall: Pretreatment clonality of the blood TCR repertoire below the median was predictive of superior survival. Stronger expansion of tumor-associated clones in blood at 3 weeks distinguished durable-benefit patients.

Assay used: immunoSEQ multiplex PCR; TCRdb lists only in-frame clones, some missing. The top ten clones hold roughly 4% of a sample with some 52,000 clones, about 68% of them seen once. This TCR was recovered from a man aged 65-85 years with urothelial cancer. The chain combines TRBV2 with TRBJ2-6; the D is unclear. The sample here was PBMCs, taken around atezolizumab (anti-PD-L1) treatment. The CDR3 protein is CASRAISGANVLTF. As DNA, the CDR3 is TGTGCCAGCAGGGCCATCTCTGGGGCCAACGTCCTGACTTTC.